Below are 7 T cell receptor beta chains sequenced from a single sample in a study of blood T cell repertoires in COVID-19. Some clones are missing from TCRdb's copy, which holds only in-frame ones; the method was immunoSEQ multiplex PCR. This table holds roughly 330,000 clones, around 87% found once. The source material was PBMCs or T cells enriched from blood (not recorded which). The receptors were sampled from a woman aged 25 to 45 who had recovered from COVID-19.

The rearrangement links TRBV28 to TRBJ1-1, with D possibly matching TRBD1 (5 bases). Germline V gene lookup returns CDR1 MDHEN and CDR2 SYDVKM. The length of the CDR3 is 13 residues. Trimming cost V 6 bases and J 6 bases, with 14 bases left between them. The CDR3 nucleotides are TGTGCCAGCAGGACTCAGGGATTCGCTGAAGCTTTCTTT. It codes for CASRTQGFAEAFF.

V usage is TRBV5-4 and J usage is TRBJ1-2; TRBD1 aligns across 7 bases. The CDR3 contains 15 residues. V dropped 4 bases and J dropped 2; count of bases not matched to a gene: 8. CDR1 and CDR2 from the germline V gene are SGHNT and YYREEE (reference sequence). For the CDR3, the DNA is TGTGCCAGCAGCCGAGGACAGGCGTCAAACTATGGCTACACCTTC. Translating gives CASSRGQASNYGYTF.

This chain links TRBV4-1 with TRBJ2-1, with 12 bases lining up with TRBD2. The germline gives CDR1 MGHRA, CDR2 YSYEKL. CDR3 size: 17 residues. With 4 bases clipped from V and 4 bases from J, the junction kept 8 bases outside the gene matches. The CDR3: CASSRPTSGGPYNEQFF. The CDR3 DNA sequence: TGCGCCAGCAGCCGGCCGACTAGCGGGGGACCATACAATGAGCAGTTCTTC.

The CDR3 spells CASRRGTEAFF. The CDR3 DNA is TGTGCCAGCAGGCGGGGGACGGAAGCTTTCTTT. The chain has TRBV6-5 and TRBJ1-1; the D gene is possibly TRBD1 (5 bases). Trimming took off 6 bases at V and 8 bases at J, with 10 bases between the two ends. The CDR3 runs 11 residues. Germline CDR1 is MNHEY and CDR2 is SVGAGI.

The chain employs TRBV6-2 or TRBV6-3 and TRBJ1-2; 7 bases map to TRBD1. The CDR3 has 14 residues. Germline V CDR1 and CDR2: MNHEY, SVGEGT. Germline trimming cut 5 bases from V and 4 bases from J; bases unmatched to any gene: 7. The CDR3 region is CASSTNRGLYGYTF. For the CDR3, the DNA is TGTGCCAGCAGTACCAACAGGGGCCTCTATGGCTACACCTTC.

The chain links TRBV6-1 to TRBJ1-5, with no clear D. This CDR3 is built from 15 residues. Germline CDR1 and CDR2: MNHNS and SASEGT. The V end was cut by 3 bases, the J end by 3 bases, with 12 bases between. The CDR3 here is CASSDAGRLNQPQHF. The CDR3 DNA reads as TGTGCCAGCAGTGACGCGGGGAGGCTCAATCAGCCCCAGCATTTT.

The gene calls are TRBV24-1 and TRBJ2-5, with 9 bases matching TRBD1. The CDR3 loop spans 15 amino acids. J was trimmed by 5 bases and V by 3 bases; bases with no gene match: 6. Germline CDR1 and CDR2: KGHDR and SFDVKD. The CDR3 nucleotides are TGTGCCACCAGTGATGGACAGGGGCCCAGGGAGACCCAGTACTTC. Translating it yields CATSDGQGPRETQYF.